A single T cell receptor (beta chain) is shown here with its context. The antigen is unknown. The junction and the germline gene differ at one end; a read error may be behind it. These data are taken from a study of identical twins. CDR3 length equals 15 residues. The germline CDR1 and CDR2 sequences are SGHRS and YFSETQ. TCRdb re-called the 5' RACE reads with MiXCR, one entry per CDR3 protein. The data contain some 330,000 distinct CDR3 sequences, roughly 9% of them singletons. Points from the study as a whole: Insertion counts were lower in abundant cord blood beta clonotypes, a trend that memory repertoires did not show. Among monozygotic twins, out-of-frame TCR alpha sharing exceeded what models predicted. Findings depended on cross-sectional statistics rather than tracking the same donors.

This receptor was obtained from a woman in her fifties or sixties in good health. The J gene is TRBJ2-5, the V gene TRBV5-1, with 8 bases lining up with TRBD1. The sample consisted of naive T cells sorted from blood. The CDR3 nucleotides read TGCTCCAGCAGCTTCTTCGGGACAGGAGGAGAGACCCAGTATTTC. Translated, it gives CSSSFFGTGGETQYF.